The T cell receptor (beta chain) described here comes from a study of tissue T cells after allogeneic stem cell transplantation. Study-wide findings and caveats: The patient cohort was small and clinically heterogeneous, with limited sampling depth.

This table comes from immunoSEQ multiplex PCR, and its TCRdb copy is limited to in-frame clones, with some not included. The sample has roughly 4,700 clones; 30% to 45% are singletons. With 6 bases removed from V and 0 bases from J, the gap between germline ends came to 6 bases. The CDR3 is 13 amino acids. Germline V lookup: CDR1 SNHLY, CDR2 FYNGKV (reference sequence). The table lists this clone with a count of one. Its antigen remains unidentified. The germline and genes are mouse ones. The sequence runs out 1 residue before the end of the CDR3; the remainder is reconstructed from the germline J gene. Time point reported: mouse harvest day 14 after allogeneic transplant. Tail vein injection delivered 10^7 T-cell-depleted bone marrow cells and 10^6 splenic CD5+ T cells. Tissues came from B6→BALB/c major-mismatch GVHD mice at day 7 or 14.

Sequenced sample: gut tissue. The rearrangement uses TRBV3 and TRBJ1-3; no definite D call. The sequence was collected from a female BALB/c mouse given C57BL/6 T cells with graft-versus-host disease after an allogeneic hematopoietic cell transplant. CDR3 region: CASRGNSGNTLYF. CDR3 DNA, as far as it was read: TGTGCCAGCAGAGGGAATTCTGGAAATACGCTCTAT.